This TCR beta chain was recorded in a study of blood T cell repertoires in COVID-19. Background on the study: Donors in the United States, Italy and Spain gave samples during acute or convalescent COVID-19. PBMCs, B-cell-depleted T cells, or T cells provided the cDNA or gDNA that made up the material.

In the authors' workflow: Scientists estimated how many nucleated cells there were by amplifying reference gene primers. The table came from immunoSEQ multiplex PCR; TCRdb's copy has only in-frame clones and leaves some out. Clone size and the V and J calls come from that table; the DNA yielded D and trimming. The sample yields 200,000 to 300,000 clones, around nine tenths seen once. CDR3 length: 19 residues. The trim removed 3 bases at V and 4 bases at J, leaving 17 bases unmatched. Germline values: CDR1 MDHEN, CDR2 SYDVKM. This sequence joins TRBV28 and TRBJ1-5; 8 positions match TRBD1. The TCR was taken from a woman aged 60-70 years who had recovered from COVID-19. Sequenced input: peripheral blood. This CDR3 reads CASSFPLAGTGSANQPQHF. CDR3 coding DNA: TGTGCCAGCAGTTTCCCTTTGGCCGGGACAGGCTCCGCAAATCAGCCCCAGCATTTT.